These 32 T cell receptor beta chains were sequenced from one sample in a study of a mutant IDH1 vaccine in newly diagnosed glioma. These receptors have no identified antigens. Assay used: immunoSEQ multiplex PCR; TCRdb lists only in-frame clones, some missing. In the table there are about 55,000 clones, 80% of which are singletons. Time point in this sample: week 23, last vaccination. What each vaccine dose contained was 300 ug of mutant IDH1 20-mer peptide, accompanied by topical imiquimod. This sample comprised PBMCs, obtained from a glioma patient whose treatment included an IDH1 peptide vaccine. The receptors stem from a man aged 40-55 years with glioma.

The sample holds one count of this clone. This specimen includes other DNA sequences encoding the same CDR3. The chain employs TRBV5-1 and TRBJ1-1, with D perhaps matching TRBD1 (5 bases). V dropped 1 base and J dropped 0 bases, with 10 bases sitting between them. Germline CDR1 and CDR2: SGHRS and YFSETQ. The CDR3 consists of 15 residues. DNA for the CDR3: TGCGCCAGCAGCTTGAATCGGGGCCTGAACACTGAAGCTTTCTTT. Amino acids: CASSLNRGLNTEAFF. Variable domain in full (rest from reference TRBV5-1 and TRBJ1-1): KAGVTQTPRYLIKTRGQQVTLSCSPISGHRSVSWYQQTPGQGLQFLFEYFSETQRNKGNFPGRFSGRQFSNSRSEMNVSTLELGDSALYLCASSLNRGLNTEAFFGQGTRLTVV.

The chain links TRBV19 to TRBJ1-2, with D tentatively TRBD1 (5 bases). CDR3 length: 14 residues. The V and J ends lost 5 bases and 7 bases respectively, with 17 bases between them. Germline CDR1 reads LNHDA; CDR2 reads SQIVND (reference sequence). CDR3 in DNA: TGTGCCAGTAGTCTGGGGGTCCGTAGTGCTGGCTACACCTTC. It translates to CASSLGVRSAGYTF.

The V and J genes are TRBV19 and TRBJ2-7, with 9 positions matching TRBD1. The V gene's germline CDR1 is LNHDA and CDR2 SQIVND (reference sequence). The CDR3 consists of 14 residues. The junction had 7 bases not matched to a gene; V was cut back by 7 bases and J by 3 bases. The CDR3 coding sequence is TGTGCCAGTACAAAGGGACAGGGAAGCTACGAGCAGTACTTC. This sequence encodes CASTKGQGSYEQYF. Filled out from reference TRBV19 and TRBJ2-7, the complete variable domain reads DGGITQSPKYLFRKEGQNVTLSCEQNLNHDAMYWYRQDPGQGLRLIYYSQIVNDFQKGDIAEGYSVSREKKESFPLTVTSAQKNPTAFYLCASTKGQGSYEQYFGPGTRLTVT.

This clone was recorded only once. V is TRBV4-1 and J is TRBJ2-5, with D possibly matching TRBD1 (5 bases). V was cut by 3 bases and J by 5 bases, with 16 bases left in between. Germline V gene lookup returns CDR1 MGHRA and CDR2 YSYEKL. This CDR3 has 15 amino acids. This CDR3 reads CASSHEDSPRETQYF. CDR3 nucleotide sequence: TGCGCCAGCAGCCATGAAGACAGTCCTCGGGAGACCCAGTACTTC.

V gene TRBV6-1 combines with J gene TRBJ2-4, with 12 bases identical to TRBD2. The germline CDR1 and CDR2 sequences are MNHNS and SASEGT. The CDR3 consists of 16 residues. V dropped 2 bases and J dropped 6; count of bases not matched to a gene: 5. The CDR3 loop is CASSETLAGGLNIQYF. The CDR3 nucleotides read TGTGCCAGCAGTGAAACTCTAGCGGGGGGGTTAAACATTCAGTACTTC.

The V and J genes are TRBV15 and TRBJ1-2; 8 bases are shared with TRBD1. The CDR3 extends over 15 amino acids. Trimming took 4 bases from V and 6 from J; bases not matched to a gene: 10. Germline V gene data show CDR1 as LNHNV and CDR2 as YYDKDF (reference sequence). CDR3 nucleotide sequence: TGTGCCACCAGCACCCAAACAGGGGGGAAAGATGGCTACACCTTC. It is translated as CATSTQTGGKDGYTF.

This rearrangement joins TRBV4-2 to TRBJ2-7; 12 bases agree with TRBD2. CDR1 is LGHNA and CDR2 is YNFKEQ in the germline V gene. J was trimmed by 3 bases and V by 4 bases; bases with no gene match: 7. The CDR3 covers 16 residues. CDR3 sequence (DNA): TGTGCCAGCAGCCTCCGGACTAGCGGGACCAGCTACGAGCAGTACTTC. It translates to CASSLRTSGTSYEQYF.

This clone came up once. The V gene is TRBV11-2, the J gene TRBJ1-2; a possible D gene is TRBD1 (5 bases). CDR1 and CDR2 from the germline V gene are SGHAT and FQNNGV. Trimming stripped 1 base from V and 6 bases from J, with 6 bases between. The CDR3 contains 12 residues. The CDR3 sequence: CASSLGRDGYTF. CDR3 coding DNA: TGTGCCAGCAGCTTAGGCAGGGATGGCTACACCTTC.

The chain couples TRBV5-4 to TRBJ1-2, with D possibly TRBD1 on 5 matching bases. CDR1 SGHNT and CDR2 YYREEE come from the germline V gene (reference sequence). The CDR3 spans 15 residues. Trimming pared 4 bases from V and 4 bases from J, leaving 17 bases between. This CDR3 reads CASSPDSDVSYGYTF. The CDR3 region has the DNA TGTGCCAGCAGCCCCGACAGCGACGTATCCTATGGCTACACCTTC.

The chain combines TRBV7-6 with TRBJ2-7; 8 positions match TRBD2. V shed 4 bases, J shed 7 bases, and the junction held 12 bases outside the gene matches. Looked up from germline, CDR1 is SGHVS and CDR2 is FNYEAQ. The CDR3 has 15 residues. This CDR3 is CASSSFAGGGGEQYF. CDR3 DNA sequence: TGTGCCAGCAGCTCCTTTGCGGGGGGAGGTGGAGAGCAGTACTTC.

The V gene is TRBV9, the J gene TRBJ1-5; the match to TRBD1 covers 8 bases. CDR1 and CDR2 from the germline V gene are SGDLS and YYNGEE. The CDR3 totals 14 residues. The V segment lost 7 bases and the J segment 2 bases; nucleotides outside the gene matches: 5. The CDR3 nucleotides read TGTGCCAGCTCAGGGGGCGCCGGCAATCAGCCCCAGCATTTT. Its protein product is CASSGGAGNQPQHF.

In its sample, this clone was seen once. The rearrangement uses TRBV5-6 and TRBJ1-2; weak D call: TRBD1 (6 bases). The CDR3 covers 15 residues. V was cut by 6 bases and J by 3 bases, with 18 bases left in between. From germline, CDR1 is SGHDT and CDR2 YYEEEE. The DNA of the CDR3 is TGTGCCAGCACCAGAGGGGGGCTCCCCTACTATGGCTACACCTTC. Translation gives CASTRGGLPYYGYTF. Variable domain in full (rest from reference TRBV5-6 and TRBJ1-2): DAGVTQSPTHLIKTRGQQVTLRCSPKSGHDTVSWYQQALGQGPQFIFQYYEEEERQRGNFPDRFSGHQFPNYSSELNVNALLLGDSALYLCASTRGGLPYYGYTFGSGTRLTVV.

V usage is TRBV27 and J usage is TRBJ1-1; no clear D gene. Trimming stripped 5 bases from V and 2 bases from J, with 9 bases between. Germline V CDR1 and CDR2: MNHEY, SMNVEV (reference sequence). CDR3 size: 13 residues. CDR3 DNA: TGTGCCAGCAGTCCCCATGGTAACACTGAAGCTTTCTTT. Its protein product is CASSPHGNTEAFF.

This clone has a handful of counts. V is TRBV29-1 and J is TRBJ1-1, with D possibly matching TRBD1 (6 bases). Trimming took 5 bases from V and 0 from J, leaving 7 bases between them. From germline, CDR1 is SQVTM and CDR2 ANQGSEA. The CDR3 totals 12 residues. The CDR3 is CSVRGLNTEAFF. The CDR3 nucleotides read TGCAGCGTTAGGGGGTTGAACACTGAAGCTTTCTTT.

The chain's CDR3 is CASSYGLAGENIQYF. The DNA of the CDR3 is TGTGCCAGCAGTTACGGGCTAGCGGGGGAAAACATTCAGTACTTC. This rearrangement joins TRBV6-5 to TRBJ2-4, with 10 bases that match TRBD2. CDR1 is MNHEY, CDR2 SVGAGI, per germline. The junction had 3 bases not matched to a gene; V was cut back by 2 bases and J by 5 bases. CDR3 length equals 15 residues.

This chain connects TRBV2 to TRBJ1-5, with 10 bases aligning to TRBD1. In germline, CDR1 is SNHLY, CDR2 FYNNEI. The CDR3 contains 16 residues. V gave up 6 bases and J gave up 3 bases; unmatched junction bases: 8. CDR3 amino acids: CASSKKDRGYNQPQHF. The CDR3 DNA is TGTGCCAGCAGCAAAAAGGACAGGGGGTACAATCAGCCCCAGCATTTT.

The rearrangement joins TRBV5-8 to TRBJ2-3; D may be TRBD2 (7 bases). Germline CDR1 and CDR2: SGHTS and YDEGEE. The CDR3 runs to 16 residues. V lost 0 bases and J lost 5, with 16 bases in between. CDR3 DNA sequence: TGTGCCAGCAGCTTGGCCCCCCGGGGGGCGGTAGATACGCAGTATTTT. It specifies CASSLAPRGAVDTQYF. Drawing the rest from reference TRBV5-8 and TRBJ2-3, the complete variable domain is EAGVTQSPTHLIKTRGQQATLRCSPISGHTSVYWYQQALGLGLQFLLWYDEGEERNRGNFPPRFSGRQFPNYSSELNVNALELEDSALYLCASSLAPRGAVDTQYFGPGTRLTVL.

The chain employs TRBV6-5 and TRBJ1-3; 8 bases are a match to TRBD1. The CDR3 length is 16 residues. The germline CDR1 and CDR2 sequences are MNHEY and SVGAGI. With 2 bases clipped from V and 4 bases from J, the junction kept 7 bases outside the gene matches. The CDR3 is CASSYAETGAGNTIYF. CDR3 DNA sequence: TGTGCCAGCAGTTACGCTGAGACAGGGGCCGGAAACACCATATATTTT.

The chain carries TRBV5-4 and TRBJ2-7; D is undetermined. CDR1 SGHNT and CDR2 YYREEE come from the germline V gene (reference sequence). This CDR3 is built from 14 residues. The V gene lost 0 bases and the J gene lost 0 bases, with 7 bases spanning the gap. CDR3 sequence reads: CASSLGAGSYEQYF. The CDR3 DNA reads TGTGCCAGCAGCTTGGGCGCCGGCTCCTACGAGCAGTACTTC.

The chain couples TRBV6-5 to TRBJ2-2; TRBD1 is a possible D gene (5 bases). Trimming took off 6 bases at V and 1 base at J, with 9 bases between the two ends. The CDR3 spans 14 residues. Germline-derived CDR1 and CDR2 are MNHEY and SVGAGI. The CDR3 sequence is CASSDRRNTGELFF. The CDR3 DNA reads as TGTGCCAGCAGCGACAGACGGAACACCGGGGAGCTGTTTTTT.

V and J are TRBV10-1 and TRBJ1-1; D ambiguous. CDR1 is WNHNN and CDR2 is SYGVQD in the germline V gene (reference sequence). The germline V and J ends were trimmed by 0 bases and 11 bases, with 13 bases remaining between them. This CDR3 comprises 13 residues. The CDR3 loop reads CASSESTFSRAFF. The DNA of the CDR3 is TGCGCCAGCAGTGAGTCGACTTTTAGTAGGGCTTTCTTT.

V gene TRBV14 combines with J gene TRBJ1-5; D is unclear. The CDR3 has 17 residues. Germline CDR1 is SGHDN and CDR2 is FVKESK. Deletions cut 0 bases from V and 3 bases from J, with 15 bases between. The CDR3 reads CASSQETVSFFNQPQHF. The CDR3 DNA is TGTGCCAGCAGCCAAGAGACGGTCAGTTTTTTCAATCAGCCCCAGCATTTT.

The V gene is TRBV10-3, the J gene TRBJ1-1, with 9 bases fitting TRBD1. Germline loops: CDR1 ENHRY, CDR2 SYGVKD. CDR3 length equals 13 residues. The J segment lost 4 bases and the V segment lost 6 bases, leaving 3 bases of the junction unmatched. DNA for the CDR3: TGTGCCATCAGCCAACAGGGGGCCACTGAAGCTTTCTTT. It specifies CAISQQGATEAFF.

This chain uses TRBV19 with TRBJ2-1; unclear D gene. There are 15 residues in the CDR3. The V gene's germline CDR1 is LNHDA and CDR2 SQIVND (reference sequence). The germline V and J ends were trimmed by 5 bases and 0 bases, with 11 bases remaining between them. CDR3 loop: CASSPQLSSYNEQFF. The CDR3 region has the DNA TGTGCCAGTAGTCCGCAGCTGAGCTCCTACAATGAGCAGTTCTTC.

This chain uses TRBV5-1 with TRBJ2-2, with TRBD1 matching over 8 bases. In germline, CDR1 is SGHRS, CDR2 YFSETQ. Germline trimming cut 2 bases from V and 4 bases from J; bases unmatched to any gene: 4. This CDR3 has 15 amino acids. CDR3 protein: CASSLPTGVTGELFF. The CDR3 DNA follows: TGCGCCAGCAGCTTACCGACAGGGGTCACCGGGGAGCTGTTTTTT.

This clone counts as medium-sized. J is TRBJ1-2 and V is TRBV14; perhaps TRBD1 as D (5 bases). The CDR3 totals 18 residues. In germline, CDR1 is SGHDN, CDR2 FVKESK. V was cut by 0 bases and J by 4 bases, with 21 bases left in between. CDR3 residues: CASSQDFWAGNFLYGYTF. CDR3 in DNA: TGTGCCAGCAGCCAAGACTTTTGGGCAGGGAACTTCCTCTATGGCTACACCTTC.

The sample holds one count of this clone. The rearrangement uses TRBV4-1 and TRBJ2-7, with 9 bases aligning to TRBD1. The J segment lost 2 bases and the V segment lost 4 bases, leaving 9 bases of the junction unmatched. Germline values: CDR1 MGHRA, CDR2 YSYEKL. The CDR3 extends over 16 amino acids. CDR3 residues: CASSPKNRTGAYEQYF. CDR3 bases: TGCGCCAGCAGCCCCAAGAACCGGACAGGGGCCTACGAGCAGTACTTC.

This chain joins TRBV5-4 and TRBJ2-5, with 7 bases identical to TRBD1. Germline-derived CDR1 and CDR2 are SGHNT and YYREEE (reference sequence). V lost 4 bases to trimming and J lost 4 bases; unmatched junction nucleotides: 7. This CDR3 has 14 amino acids. The CDR3 spells CASSLRQGSETQYF. In DNA form, the CDR3 reads TGTGCCAGCAGCCTACGACAGGGATCAGAGACCCAGTACTTC.

The V gene is TRBV7-9, the J gene TRBJ1-6; no reliable D call. The CDR3 is 12 residues long. The germline CDR1 and CDR2 sequences are SEHNR and FQNEAQ (reference sequence). V dropped 6 bases and J dropped 7 bases, with 7 bases sitting between them. The CDR3 here is CASRDGNSPLHF. DNA of the CDR3: TGTGCCAGCAGAGATGGAAATTCACCCCTCCACTTT.

The chain couples TRBV6-5 to TRBJ1-5; maybe TRBD1 (6 bases). The V end was cut by 0 bases, the J end by 5 bases, with 11 bases between. CDR3 length: 15 amino acids. CDR1 is MNHEY and CDR2 is SVGAGI in the germline V gene. CDR3 nucleotide sequence: TGTGCCAGCAGTTACTCGCGGCAGGGGCATCAGCCCCAGCATTTT. It yields the protein CASSYSRQGHQPQHF.

The chain carries TRBV6-1 and TRBJ1-1; a possible D gene is TRBD1 (6 bases). Germline CDR1 MNHNS, CDR2 SASEGT. The CDR3 loop spans 13 amino acids. Deletions cut 8 bases from V and 3 bases from J, with 13 bases between. CDR3 in DNA: TGTGCCAGCTCCAGGGGAGGGGACACTGAAGCTTTCTTT. The encoded protein is CASSRGGDTEAFF.

The V call is TRBV19, the J call TRBJ2-7; 7 nucleotides match TRBD1. V lost 8 bases to trimming and J lost 2 bases; unmatched junction nucleotides: 9. Germline loops: CDR1 LNHDA, CDR2 SQIVND (reference sequence). The CDR3 sequence is 14 residues long. CDR3 residues: CASGPGDRAYEQYF. CDR3 DNA: TGTGCCAGTGGGCCCGGCGACAGGGCCTACGAGCAGTACTTC. Looking up the rest from reference TRBV19 and TRBJ2-7 gives the full variable domain: DGGITQSPKYLFRKEGQNVTLSCEQNLNHDAMYWYRQDPGQGLRLIYYSQIVNDFQKGDIAEGYSVSREKKESFPLTVTSAQKNPTAFYLCASGPGDRAYEQYFGPGTRLTVT.